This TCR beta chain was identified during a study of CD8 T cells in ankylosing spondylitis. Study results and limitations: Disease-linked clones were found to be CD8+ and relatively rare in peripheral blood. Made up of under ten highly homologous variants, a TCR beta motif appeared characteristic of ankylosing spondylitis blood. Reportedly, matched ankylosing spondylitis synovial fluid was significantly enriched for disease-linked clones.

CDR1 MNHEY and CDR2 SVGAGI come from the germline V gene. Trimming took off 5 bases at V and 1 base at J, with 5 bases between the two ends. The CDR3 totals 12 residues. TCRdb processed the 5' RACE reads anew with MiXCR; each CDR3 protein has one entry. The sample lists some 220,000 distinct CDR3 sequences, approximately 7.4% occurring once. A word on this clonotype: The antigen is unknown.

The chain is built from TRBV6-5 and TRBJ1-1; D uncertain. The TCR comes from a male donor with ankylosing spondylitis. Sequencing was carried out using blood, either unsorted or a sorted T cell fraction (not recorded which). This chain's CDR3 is CASSTANTEAFF. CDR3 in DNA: TGTGCCAGCAGTACAGCGAACACTGAAGCTTTCTTT.